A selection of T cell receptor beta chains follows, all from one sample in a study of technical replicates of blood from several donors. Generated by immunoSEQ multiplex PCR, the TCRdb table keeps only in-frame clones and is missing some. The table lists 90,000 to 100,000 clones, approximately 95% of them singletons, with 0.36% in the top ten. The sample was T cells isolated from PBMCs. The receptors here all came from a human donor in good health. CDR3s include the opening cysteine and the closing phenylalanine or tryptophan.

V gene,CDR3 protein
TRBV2,CASSEGVAGGDEQYF
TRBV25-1,CASSEPPGGYTF
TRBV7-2,CASSLVTTGAGQPQHF
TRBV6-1,CASSATGTSGRGTDTQYF
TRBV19,CASSIGTGEGDGYTF
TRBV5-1,CASSFKEREIMETQYF
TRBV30,CAWSAGHLTDTQYF
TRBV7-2,CASSYRTGGNQPQHF
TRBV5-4,CASSGAGTSGTDTQYF
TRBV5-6,CASSLGGLAVVETQYF
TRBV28,CASSLAGSLTYEQYF